This T cell receptor beta chain was observed in a study of cytomegalovirus exposure and HLA in healthy donors. The CDR3 consists of 14 residues. V was pared by 9 bases and J by 3 bases, with 8 bases of the junction left unmatched. Germline V gene data show CDR1 as ENHRY and CDR2 as SYGVKD. PCR used 60 Vbeta primers and 13 Jbeta primers. Data came from immunoSEQ multiplex PCR; TCRdb stores just in-frame clones and leaves some out. The sample carries approximately 170,000 clones, approximately 67% recorded once. Specimen: PBMCs. The receptor comes from a man aged 35 to 55 in good health and CMV-seronegative. This chain connects TRBV10-3 to TRBJ2-7; 10 bases align to TRBD1. The CDR3 sequence is CAIRDRGPDYEQYF. CDR3 nucleotide sequence: TGTGCCATAAGGGACAGGGGCCCCGACTACGAGCAGTACTTC.